These 3 T cell receptor beta chains originate from one sample sequenced in a study of OX40 agonist ivuxolimab in advanced cancers. Profiling relied on immunoSEQ multiplex PCR, and the TCRdb table lists in-frame clones only, not all of them. The repertoire holds 35,000 or so clones, with more than 70% as singletons. This specimen consisted of CD4+ or CD8+ T cells sorted from blood, obtained in a trial of the OX40 agonist ivuxolimab. These receptor sequences come from an adult with an advanced solid tumor such as melanoma, head and neck, liver or kidney cancer.

The chain links TRBV7-3 to TRBJ1-2; D not certain. The CDR3 runs to 13 residues. Trimming removed 5 bases at V and 8 bases at J, with 15 bases between. Germline CDR1 and CDR2: SGHTA and FQGTGA. CDR3 amino acids: CASSVDGVGGYTF. The CDR3 DNA sequence: TGTGCCAGCAGCGTCGACGGAGTAGGAGGCTACACCTTC.

This clone was found once. V is TRBV10-3 and J is TRBJ2-5; the match to TRBD2 covers 9 bases. V gave up 2 bases and J gave up 5 bases; unmatched junction bases: 9. The CDR3 consists of 16 residues. CDR1 is ENHRY, CDR2 SYGVKD, per germline. In nucleotides, the CDR3 is TGTGCCATCAGTGAGGGAGTCTCGCGGGAGGGTGAGACCCAGTACTTC. Translating gives CAISEGVSREGETQYF.

CDR3 protein: CASSVDQPGRKFF. CDR3 in DNA: TGTGCCAGCAGCGTAGATCAGCCGGGGAGAAAGTTCTTC. The gene calls are TRBV9 and TRBJ2-1; D perhaps matches TRBD2 (5 bases). Trimming removed 0 bases from V and 14 bases from J, with 15 bases in between. Germline V gene data show CDR1 as SGDLS and CDR2 as YYNGEE. The CDR3 runs 13 residues.